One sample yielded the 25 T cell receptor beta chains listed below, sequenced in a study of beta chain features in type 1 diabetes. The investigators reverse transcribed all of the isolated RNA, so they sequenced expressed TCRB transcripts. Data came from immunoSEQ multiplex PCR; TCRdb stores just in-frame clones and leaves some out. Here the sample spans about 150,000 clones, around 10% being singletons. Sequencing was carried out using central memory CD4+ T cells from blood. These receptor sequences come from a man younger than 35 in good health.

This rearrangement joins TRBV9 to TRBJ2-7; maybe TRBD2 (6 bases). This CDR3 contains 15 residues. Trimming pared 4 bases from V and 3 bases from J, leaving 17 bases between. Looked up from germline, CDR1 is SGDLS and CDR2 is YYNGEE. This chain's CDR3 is CASSLAGLGDYEQYF. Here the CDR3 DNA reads TGTGCCAGCAGCCTCGCGGGACTGGGGGACTACGAGCAGTACTTC.

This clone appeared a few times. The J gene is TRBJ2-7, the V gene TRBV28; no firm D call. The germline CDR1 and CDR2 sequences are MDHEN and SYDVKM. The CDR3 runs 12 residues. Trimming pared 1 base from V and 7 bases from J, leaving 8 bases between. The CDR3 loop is CASSLSTREQYF. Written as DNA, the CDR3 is TGTGCCAGCAGTTTATCGACACGGGAGCAGTACTTC.

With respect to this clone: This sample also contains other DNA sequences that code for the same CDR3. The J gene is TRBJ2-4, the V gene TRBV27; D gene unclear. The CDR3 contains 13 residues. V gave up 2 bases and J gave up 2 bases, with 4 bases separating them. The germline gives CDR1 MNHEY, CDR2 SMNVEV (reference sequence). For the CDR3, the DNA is TGTGCCAGCAGTTTAAACCCCAAAAACATTCAGTACTTC. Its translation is CASSLNPKNIQYF.

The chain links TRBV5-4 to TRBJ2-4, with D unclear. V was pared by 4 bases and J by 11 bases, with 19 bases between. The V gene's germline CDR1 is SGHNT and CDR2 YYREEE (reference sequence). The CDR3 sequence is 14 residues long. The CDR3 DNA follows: TGTGCCAGCAGCCAAAAAGGTGACACCCTAGTTCAGTACTTC. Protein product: CASSQKGDTLVQYF.

The CDR3 loop is CASMSRGRGTQYF. The CDR3 DNA is TGTGCCAGTATGTCCAGGGGGCGAGGTACGCAGTATTTT. This rearrangement joins TRBV19 to TRBJ2-3; 8 positions match TRBD1. Trimming at V came to 7 bases and at J to 8 bases, leaving 8 bases not matched to a gene. From germline, CDR1 is LNHDA and CDR2 SQIVND (reference sequence). This CDR3 is 13 amino acids long.

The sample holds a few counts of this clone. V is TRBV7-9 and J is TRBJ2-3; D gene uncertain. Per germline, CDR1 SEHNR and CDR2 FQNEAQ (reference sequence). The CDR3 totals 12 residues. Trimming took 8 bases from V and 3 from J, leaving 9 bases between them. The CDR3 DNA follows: TGTGCCAGCCAGGCCGGGACAGATACGCAGTATTTT. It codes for CASQAGTDTQYF.

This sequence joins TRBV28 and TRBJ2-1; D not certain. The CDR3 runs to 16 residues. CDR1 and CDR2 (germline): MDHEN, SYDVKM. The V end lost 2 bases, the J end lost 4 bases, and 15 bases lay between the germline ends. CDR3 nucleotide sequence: TGTGCCAGCAGTTTAGGTGGGCTTCAACAATACAATGAGCAGTTCTTC. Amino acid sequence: CASSLGGLQQYNEQFF.

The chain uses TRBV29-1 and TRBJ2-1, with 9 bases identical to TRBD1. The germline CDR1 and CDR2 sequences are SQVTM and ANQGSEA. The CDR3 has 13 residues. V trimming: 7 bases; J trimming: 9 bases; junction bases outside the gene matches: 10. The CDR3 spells CSGRGQGYGEQFF. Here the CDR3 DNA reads TGCAGCGGGAGAGGACAGGGGTACGGTGAGCAGTTCTTC.

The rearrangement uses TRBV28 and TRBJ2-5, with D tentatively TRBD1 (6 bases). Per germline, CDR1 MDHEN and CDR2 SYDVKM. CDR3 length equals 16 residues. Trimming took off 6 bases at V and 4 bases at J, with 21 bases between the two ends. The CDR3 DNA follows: TGTGCCAGCAGAAAGTGGGGGCAGGGTAAAGGAGAGACCCAGTACTTC. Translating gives CASRKWGQGKGETQYF.

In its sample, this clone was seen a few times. The CDR3 coding sequence is TGCGCCAGCAGCCAAGATTGGGCCCAAGAGACCCAGTACTTC. Its translation: CASSQDWAQETQYF. This rearrangement joins TRBV4-3 to TRBJ2-5, with D uncertain. The V end was cut by 0 bases, the J end by 1 base, with 6 bases between. The CDR3 contains 14 residues. From germline, CDR1 is LGHNA and CDR2 YSLEER.

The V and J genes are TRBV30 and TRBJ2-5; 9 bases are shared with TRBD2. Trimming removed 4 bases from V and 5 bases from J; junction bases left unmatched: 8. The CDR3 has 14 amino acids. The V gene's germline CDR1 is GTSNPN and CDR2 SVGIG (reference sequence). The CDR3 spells CAWTAGGPRETQYF. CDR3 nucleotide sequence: TGTGCCTGGACTGCGGGGGGGCCTCGGGAGACCCAGTACTTC.

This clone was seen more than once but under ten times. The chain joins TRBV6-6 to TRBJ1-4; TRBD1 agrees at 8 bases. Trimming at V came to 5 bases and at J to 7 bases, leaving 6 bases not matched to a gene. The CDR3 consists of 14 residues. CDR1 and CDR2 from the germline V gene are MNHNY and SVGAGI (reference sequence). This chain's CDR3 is CASSRQGSIEKLFF. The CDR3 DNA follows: TGTGCCAGCAGTCGACAGGGGTCAATTGAAAAACTGTTTTTT.

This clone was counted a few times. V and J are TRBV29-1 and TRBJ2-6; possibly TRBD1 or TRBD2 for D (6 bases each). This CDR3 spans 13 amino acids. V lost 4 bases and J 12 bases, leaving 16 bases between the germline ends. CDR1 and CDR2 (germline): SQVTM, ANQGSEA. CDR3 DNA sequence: TGCAGCGTTGCATCCAGGGGACTGGGCGTCCTGACTTTC. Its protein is CSVASRGLGVLTF.

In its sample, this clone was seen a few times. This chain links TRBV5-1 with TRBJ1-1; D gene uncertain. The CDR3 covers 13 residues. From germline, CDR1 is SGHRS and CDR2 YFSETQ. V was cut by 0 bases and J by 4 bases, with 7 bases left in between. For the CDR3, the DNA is TGCGCCAGCAGCTTGGCGGCGGGCACTGAAGCTTTCTTT. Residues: CASSLAAGTEAFF.

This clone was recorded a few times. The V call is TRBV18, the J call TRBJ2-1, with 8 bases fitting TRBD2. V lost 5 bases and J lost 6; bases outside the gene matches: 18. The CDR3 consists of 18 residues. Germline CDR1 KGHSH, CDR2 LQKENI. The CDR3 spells CASSNKGSLSAGVNEQFF. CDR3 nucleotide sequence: TGTGCCAGCTCAAATAAAGGGAGCCTTTCAGCGGGAGTCAATGAGCAGTTCTTC.

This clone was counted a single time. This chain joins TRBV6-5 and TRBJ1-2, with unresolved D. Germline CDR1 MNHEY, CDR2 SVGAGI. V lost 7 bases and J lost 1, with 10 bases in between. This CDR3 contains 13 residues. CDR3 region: CASTLDGNYGYTF. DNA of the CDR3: TGTGCCAGCACCTTGGACGGTAACTATGGCTACACCTTC.

The CDR3 spells CASSLMRLAGENEQFF. In nucleotides, the CDR3 is TGTGCCAGCAGCTTGATGAGACTAGCGGGAGAAAATGAGCAGTTCTTC. V gene TRBV5-4 combines with J gene TRBJ2-1, with 12 bases that match TRBD2. The CDR3 has 16 amino acids. J lost 7 bases, V lost 1 base, and 6 bases had no gene match. Germline V CDR1 and CDR2: SGHNT, YYREEE (reference sequence).

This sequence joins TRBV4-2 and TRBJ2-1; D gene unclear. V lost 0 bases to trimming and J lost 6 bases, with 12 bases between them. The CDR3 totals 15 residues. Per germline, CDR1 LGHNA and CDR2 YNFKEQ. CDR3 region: CASSQDGVRSNEQFF. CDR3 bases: TGTGCCAGCAGCCAAGATGGAGTCCGGAGCAATGAGCAGTTCTTC.

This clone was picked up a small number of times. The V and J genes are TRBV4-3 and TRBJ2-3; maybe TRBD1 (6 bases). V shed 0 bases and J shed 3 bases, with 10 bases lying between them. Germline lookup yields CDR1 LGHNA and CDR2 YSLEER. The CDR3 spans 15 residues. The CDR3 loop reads CASSQDWTATDTQYF. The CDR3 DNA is TGCGCCAGCAGCCAAGATTGGACAGCAACAGATACGCAGTATTTT.

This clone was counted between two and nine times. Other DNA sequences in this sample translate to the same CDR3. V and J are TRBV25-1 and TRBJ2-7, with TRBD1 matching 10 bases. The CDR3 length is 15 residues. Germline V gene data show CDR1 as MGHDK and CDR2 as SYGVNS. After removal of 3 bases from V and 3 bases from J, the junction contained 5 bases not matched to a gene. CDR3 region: CASSDPGTGVYEQYF. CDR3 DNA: TGTGCCAGCAGTGATCCCGGGACAGGGGTCTACGAGCAGTACTTC.

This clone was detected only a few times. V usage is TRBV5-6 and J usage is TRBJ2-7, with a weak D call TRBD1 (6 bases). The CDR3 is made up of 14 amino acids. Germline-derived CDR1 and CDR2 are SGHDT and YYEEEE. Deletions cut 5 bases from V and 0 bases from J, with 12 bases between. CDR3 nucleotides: TGTGCCAGCAGTCCCGGGACACACTCCTACGAGCAGTACTTC. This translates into CASSPGTHSYEQYF.

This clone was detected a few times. Here the CDR3 reads CASSPGQGATYGYTF. CDR3 bases: TGTGCCAGCAGCCCTGGACAGGGGGCGACGTATGGCTACACCTTC. The chain combines TRBV4-2 with TRBJ1-2, with 11 bases matching TRBD1. Germline V lookup: CDR1 LGHNA, CDR2 YNFKEQ. Trimming cost V 4 bases and J 5 bases; bases outside gene matches: 6. CDR3 length: 15 amino acids.

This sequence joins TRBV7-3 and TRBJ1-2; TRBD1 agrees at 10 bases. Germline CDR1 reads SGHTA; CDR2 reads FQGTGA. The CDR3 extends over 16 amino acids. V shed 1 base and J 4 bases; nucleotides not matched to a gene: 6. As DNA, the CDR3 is TGTGCCAGCAGCTTAAATCCCCGGACAGGGGGCTATGGCTACACCTTC. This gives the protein CASSLNPRTGGYGYTF. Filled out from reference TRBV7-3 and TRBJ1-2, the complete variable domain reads GAGVSQTPSNKVTEKGKYVELRCDPISGHTALYWYRQSLGQGPEFLIYFQGTGAADDSGLPNDRFFAVRPEGSVSTLKIQRTERGDSAVYLCASSLNPRTGGYGYTFGSGTRLTVV.

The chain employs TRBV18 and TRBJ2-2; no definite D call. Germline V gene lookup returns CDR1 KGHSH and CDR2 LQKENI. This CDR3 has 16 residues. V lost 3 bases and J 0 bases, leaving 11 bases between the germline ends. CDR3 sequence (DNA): TGTGCCAGCTCACCTAGCAGTCAAACGAACACCGGGGAGCTGTTTTTT. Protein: CASSPSSQTNTGELFF.

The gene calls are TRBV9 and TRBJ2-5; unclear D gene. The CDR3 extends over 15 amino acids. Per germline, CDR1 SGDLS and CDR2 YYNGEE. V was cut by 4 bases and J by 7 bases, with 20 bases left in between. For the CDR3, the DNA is TGTGCCAGCAGCCCCGGATCCGCCTCCTCGGGGACCCAGTACTTC. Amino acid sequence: CASSPGSASSGTQYF.